This T cell receptor beta chain was found in a study of blood T cell repertoires in COVID-19. Study-wide background: Specimens from acute and convalescent COVID-19 originated in the United States, Italy and Spain.

This clone came up a few times. Seattle enrolled patients during active infection and tracked them longitudinally. Source study methods: By means of reference gene primer amplification, nucleated cell counts were estimated. The table came from immunoSEQ multiplex PCR; TCRdb's copy has only in-frame clones and leaves some out. V and J calls and clone size follow that table, whereas D and trimming were derived from the DNA. The data hold roughly 200,000 clones, with 70% to 90% observed a single time. V was trimmed by 4 bases and J by 1 base, leaving 16 bases between them. The germline gives CDR1 SNHLY, CDR2 FYNNEI. This CDR3 contains 16 residues.

Sequencing input: peripheral blood. The chain links TRBV2 to TRBJ1-2; D ambiguous. The TCR originated in a person aged 65-85 years with COVID-19, enrolled during active disease. The CDR3 DNA is TGTGCCAGCAGTGTTACCCGACTGGCGATTAACTATGGCTACACCTTC. Residues: CASSVTRLAINYGYTF.